The 13 T cell receptor beta chains below were found in one sample sequenced in a study of tissue T cells after allogeneic stem cell transplantation. The method was immunoSEQ multiplex PCR; TCRdb's version includes in-frame clones alone and lacks a portion of them. The sample carries more than 45,000 clones, roughly 73% recorded once. The sequencing input was sorted cells pooled from one or two spleens. Source of these receptors: a pool of C57BL/6 mice in good health.

This clone was observed a few times. Germline and genes: mouse. The CDR3 extends 1 residue past the end of the read, so its final part is completed from the germline J gene. The chain uses TRBV24 and TRBJ2-7, with TRBD1 matching 7 bases. V lost 3 bases and J lost 0; bases outside the gene matches: 2. CDR1 and CDR2 (germline): KGHTA, FRNEEI. The CDR3 extends over 14 amino acids. The sequenced CDR3 bases are TGTGCCAGCAGTCTCCGGGACAGCTCCTATGAACAGTAC. Translated: CASSLRDSSYEQY. The CDR3 in its entirety is CASSLRDSSYEQYF.

In regard to this clone: These gene names are mouse names. Read coverage stops 1 residue before the CDR3 terminus; the germline J gene supplies the remainder. The chain recombines TRBV5 with TRBJ2-1; 12 bases match TRBD2. This CDR3 has 15 residues. Germline loops: CDR1 LGHNA, CDR2 YNLKQL (reference sequence). Losses at the gene ends were 4 bases for V and 7 bases for J; bases not matched to a gene: 5. The part of the CDR3 DNA that was read is TGTGCCAGCAGCCCGACTGGGGGGGCCGGGGCTGAGCAGTTC. This sequence encodes CASSPTGGAGAEQF. The CDR3, in full, reads CASSPTGGAGAEQFF.

As for this clone: The listed genes are named as in mouse. The read ends 1 residue early relative to the CDR3; the germline J gene fills the gap. This rearrangement joins TRBV2 to TRBJ2-3, with 7 bases fitting TRBD2. This CDR3 contains 16 residues. Germline V gene lookup returns CDR1 LGHNA and CDR2 YSYQKL. Trimming at V came to 0 bases and at J to 3 bases, leaving 6 bases not matched to a gene. The sequenced part of the CDR3 DNA is TGTGCCAGCAGCCAAGATCCCAACTGGGGAGCAGAAACGCTGTAT. Its protein is CASSQDPNWGAETLY. The CDR3, in full, reads CASSQDPNWGAETLYF.

This clone appeared a few times. All gene names here are mouse names. The read terminates 1 residue ahead of where the CDR3 ends, so the germline J gene completes it. The chain recombines TRBV16 with TRBJ2-7; 8 nucleotides align to TRBD2. The CDR3 is 12 residues long. The germline V gene has CDR1 SGHSA and CDR2 FRNQAP. V lost 5 bases, J lost 6 bases, and 3 bases stayed unmatched. The sequenced part of the CDR3 DNA is TGTGCAAGCAGCACGACTGGGGTTGAACAGTAC. It is translated as CASSTTGVEQY. The full CDR3 is CASSTTGVEQYF.

To note about this clone: Mouse germline and gene names are used. With the read ending 1 residue before the CDR3 end, the germline J gene is used to fill in that end. V and J are TRBV13-2 and TRBJ2-4, with no clear D. Germline V gene lookup returns CDR1 NNHNN and CDR2 SYGAGS (reference sequence). This CDR3 is built from 13 residues. Trimming left V 2 bases short and J 0 bases short, with 4 bases between. The CDR3 protein is CASGDISQNTLYF. Incomplete CDR3 DNA: TGTGCCAGCGGTGACATTAGTCAAAACACCTTGTAC.

On this clone itself: Here the gene names and germline are mouse. Read sequence stops 1 residue before the CDR3 end, and the germline J gene provides the missing end. The chain employs TRBV19 and TRBJ1-5; D is perhaps TRBD1 (6 bases). Per the germline V gene, CDR1 is FNHDT and CDR2 is SITEND (reference sequence). The V end was cut by 3 bases, the J end by 0 bases, with 10 bases between. The CDR3 contains 15 residues. The CDR3 DNA, read in part, is TGTGCCAGCAGTACCCGGGACAATAACAACCAGGCTCCGCTT. It codes for CASSTRDNNNQAPL. The entire CDR3 reads CASSTRDNNNQAPLF.

Worth noting for this clone: Mouse names are used for the genes. The read terminates 1 residue ahead of where the CDR3 ends, so the germline J gene completes it. V and J are TRBV2 and TRBJ1-3; TRBD1 might be the D (5 bases). This CDR3 is 14 amino acids long. CDR1 and CDR2 from the germline V gene are LGHNA and YSYQKL. V lost 1 base and J 3 bases, leaving 7 bases between the germline ends. CDR3 residues: CASSQGGGGNTLYF. CDR3 DNA (partial): TGTGCCAGCAGCCAAGGGGGCGGTGGAAATACGCTCTAT.

Note on this clone: The gene names given are mouse names. The CDR3 goes on 1 residue after the read ends, and that part is filled in from the germline J gene. The chain is built from TRBV3 and TRBJ2-7; 7 nucleotides line up with TRBD1. V shed 5 bases, J shed 4 bases, and the junction held 2 bases outside the gene matches. CDR3 size: 12 residues. Germline V CDR1 and CDR2: SNHLY, FYNGKV (reference sequence). CDR3 sequence: CASSTTGYEQYF. The CDR3 DNA, read in part, is TGTGCCAGCAGCACGACAGGGTATGAACAGTAC. Variable domain in full (rest from reference TRBV3 and TRBJ2-7): GPKVLQIPSHQIIDMGQMVTLNCDPVSNHLYFYWYKQILGQQMEFLVNFYNGKVMEKSKLFKDQFSVERPDGSYFTLKIQPTALEDSAVYFCASSTTGYEQYFGPGTRLTVL.

This clone has a handful of counts. Genes and germline are mouse. The CDR3 goes on 1 residue after the read ends, and that part is filled in from the germline J gene. V and J are TRBV13-1 and TRBJ2-1; the match to TRBD1 covers 8 bases. The CDR3 consists of 16 residues. The germline V gene has CDR1 NSHNY and CDR2 SYGAGN. V shed 2 bases, J shed 3 bases, and the junction held 7 bases outside the gene matches. CDR3: CASSDPGQGIYAEQFF. CDR3 bases read: TGTGCCAGCAGTGACCCCGGACAGGGTATCTATGCTGAGCAGTTC.

Concerning this clone itself: Gene names and germline refer to mouse. The read ends 1 residue before the CDR3 terminus; that terminus is restored from the germline J gene. The chain carries TRBV31 and TRBJ2-1; 8 bases line up with TRBD1. The germline CDR1 and CDR2 sequences are GKSSPN and SITVG. The V segment lost 2 bases and the J segment 7 bases; nucleotides outside the gene matches: 7. The CDR3 loop spans 14 amino acids. CDR3 DNA (partial): TGTGCCTGGAGTTACCAGGGGGCAGGGGCTGAGCAGTTC. This translates into CAWSYQGAGAEQF. The complete CDR3 protein is CAWSYQGAGAEQFF. The entire variable domain, with the rest obtained from reference TRBV31 and TRBJ2-1, is as follows: AQTIHQWPVAEIKAVGSPLSLGCTIKGKSSPNLYWYWQATGGTLQQLFYSITVGQVESVVQLNLSASRPKDDQFILSTEKLLLSHSGFYLCAWSYQGAGAEQFFGPGTRLTVL.

A note on this clone: Gene names are mouse gene names. The CDR3 end lies 1 residue beyond the end of the read and is filled in from the germline J gene. V usage is TRBV13-3 and J usage is TRBJ2-4; D perhaps matches TRBD2 (6 bases). The CDR3 has 13 residues. V shed 2 bases and J shed 4 bases, with 8 bases lying between them. CDR1 and CDR2 (germline): NNHDY, SYVADS. The covered CDR3 bases are TGTGCCAGCAGTGACTGGGGAGAAAACACCTTGTAC. Its protein is CASSDWGENTLY. The full-length CDR3 reads as CASSDWGENTLYF. Complete variable domain (other parts from reference TRBV13-3 and TRBJ2-4): EAAVTQSPRSKVAVTGGKVTLSCHQTNNHDYMYWYRQDTGHGLRLIHYSYVADSTEKGDIPDGYKASRPSQENFSLILELASLSQTAVYFCASSDWGENTLYFGAGTRLSVL.

Details on this clone: Gene names follow the mouse nomenclature. The read comes to an end 1 residue before the CDR3 does, leaving the germline J gene to fill in the end. This sequence joins TRBV13-2 and TRBJ2-4; TRBD2 matches 10 bases. Germline values: CDR1 NNHNN, CDR2 SYGAGS (reference sequence). Trimming took 4 bases from V and 4 from J; bases not matched to a gene: 3. The CDR3 covers 14 residues. Incomplete CDR3 DNA: TGTGCCAGCGGTCGGGACTGGGGCAAAAACACCTTGTAC. Its translation: CASGRDWGKNTLY. The whole CDR3 protein is CASGRDWGKNTLYF.

As regards this clone: Gene names denote mouse genes. The read terminates 1 residue ahead of where the CDR3 ends, so the germline J gene completes it. The J gene is TRBJ1-2, the V gene TRBV20; D perhaps matches TRBD1 (5 bases). V lost 3 bases and J lost 0, with 8 bases in between. The CDR3 length is 13 residues. Germline V gene data show CDR1 as GFQATS and CDR2 as STVNSAI. Here the CDR3 reads CGASSTANSDYTF. Partial CDR3 DNA: TGTGGTGCTAGCTCGACAGCAAACTCCGACTACACC.